These T cell receptor beta chains were read from a single sample in a study of T cell changes during pregnancy in multiple sclerosis. Sequenced by immunoSEQ multiplex PCR; TCRdb stores in-frame clones only, minus some. This sample has roughly 50,000 clones, with roughly 92% found just once. Sequencing was performed on CD8+ T cells from peripheral blood mononuclear cells, taken in the third trimester of pregnancy. The receptors shown here come from a female donor with multiple sclerosis, enrolled in a pregnancy study. The CDR3 runs from the conserved cysteine through the conserved F or W. A D gene is named only where the DNA matches it firmly. Clone sizes are given selectively: once, few, many, or a class where the clone is expanded.

CDR3nt: TGTGCCAGCAGTGAGGGGGGGTTCGAGCAGTACTTC
CDR3aa: CASSEGGFEQYF
v_gene: TRBV6-1
d_gene: TRBD2
abundance: -
j_gene: TRBJ2-7

CDR3nt: TGTGCCAGCAGCCCCCTCCCGGGGTATAGCAATCAGCCCCAGCATTTT
CDR3aa: CASSPLPGYSNQPQHF
v_gene: TRBV4-2
d_gene: -
abundance: -
j_gene: TRBJ1-5

CDR3nt: TGCGCCAGCAGCCTCGGGACAGGGGATCCAGCTTTCTTT
CDR3aa: CASSLGTGDPAFF
v_gene: TRBV4-1
d_gene: TRBD1
abundance: -
j_gene: TRBJ1-1

CDR3nt: TGTGCCAGCACCGCGCGTCACGGGACAGGATCATACGAGCAGTACTTC
CDR3aa: CASTARHGTGSYEQYF
v_gene: TRBV5-4
d_gene: TRBD1
abundance: -
j_gene: TRBJ2-7

CDR3nt: TGCAGCGTTGAACTAGCGGGAGGGCGGTACGAGCAGTACTTC
CDR3aa: CSVELAGGRYEQYF
v_gene: TRBV29-1
d_gene: TRBD2
abundance: -
j_gene: TRBJ2-7

CDR3nt: TGCGCCAGCAGCTCCGGGACTAGCTCCTACGAGCAGTACTTC
CDR3aa: CASSSGTSSYEQYF
v_gene: TRBV5-1
d_gene: TRBD2
abundance: once
j_gene: TRBJ2-7

CDR3nt: TGTGCCAGCTCACCGGCGGGAGGGCCCCTCTCCTACGAGCAGTACTTC
CDR3aa: CASSPAGGPLSYEQYF
v_gene: TRBV18
d_gene: TRBD2
abundance: -
j_gene: TRBJ2-7

CDR3nt: TGTGCCAGCTCGTACAGGGGTCCGGACGGCCCGTACTTC
CDR3aa: CASSYRGPDGPYF
v_gene: TRBV18
d_gene: TRBD1
abundance: -
j_gene: TRBJ2-5

CDR3nt: TGCGCCAGCAGCTTGGGCGATAACACTGAAGCTTTCTTT
CDR3aa: CASSLGDNTEAFF
v_gene: TRBV5-1
d_gene: -
abundance: -
j_gene: TRBJ1-1

CDR3nt: TGTGCCAGCAGTCCGGGACTAGAAGGGCGGCAGTACTTC
CDR3aa: CASSPGLEGRQYF
v_gene: TRBV25-1
d_gene: TRBD2
abundance: -
j_gene: TRBJ2-4

CDR3nt: TGTGCCAGCAGTTTTGGAGGGCGAGGGTTCCAAGAGACCCAGTACTTC
CDR3aa: CASSFGGRGFQETQYF
v_gene: TRBV28
d_gene: -
abundance: -
j_gene: TRBJ2-5

CDR3nt: TGTGCCAGTAGTATGAACAGGGGACTTTACGAGCAGTACTTC
CDR3aa: CASSMNRGLYEQYF
v_gene: TRBV19
d_gene: -
abundance: -
j_gene: TRBJ2-7

CDR3nt: TGTGCCAGCAGCCAACGGACTAGCGGAACCTACGAGCAGTACTTC
CDR3aa: CASSQRTSGTYEQYF
v_gene: TRBV4-2
d_gene: TRBD2
abundance: -
j_gene: TRBJ2-7

CDR3nt: TGTGCCTGGAGCCTAGGCGGGGAGCAGTTCTTC
CDR3aa: CAWSLGGEQFF
v_gene: TRBV30
d_gene: -
abundance: -
j_gene: TRBJ2-1

CDR3nt: TGTGCCAGCAGTTCCCCCGGACAGGGCAGGGGAAACACCATATATTTT
CDR3aa: CASSSPGQGRGNTIYF
v_gene: TRBV28
d_gene: TRBD1
abundance: -
j_gene: TRBJ1-3

CDR3nt: TGCAGCGTTGACCAGGGGAACACTGAAGCTTTCTTT
CDR3aa: CSVDQGNTEAFF
v_gene: TRBV29-1
d_gene: -
abundance: -
j_gene: TRBJ1-1

CDR3nt: TGCGCCAGCGCACCGGGACAGGCGAACACTGAAGCTTTCTTT
CDR3aa: CASAPGQANTEAFF
v_gene: TRBV5-1
d_gene: TRBD1
abundance: -
j_gene: TRBJ1-1

CDR3nt: TGTGCCAGCAAGGACAGCTGGGGCAATCAGCCCCAGCATTTT
CDR3aa: CASKDSWGNQPQHF
v_gene: TRBV6-5
d_gene: -
abundance: -
j_gene: TRBJ1-5

CDR3nt: TGTGCCAGAAGCTTGACAGGGAGCAAAAACATTCAGTACTTC
CDR3aa: CARSLTGSKNIQYF
v_gene: TRBV5-3
d_gene: -
abundance: -
j_gene: TRBJ2-4

CDR3nt: TGTGCCAGCAGCTTAGGAGACAGGGGTGATGAGCAGTTCTTC
CDR3aa: CASSLGDRGDEQFF
v_gene: TRBV7-8
d_gene: TRBD1
abundance: -
j_gene: TRBJ2-1

CDR3nt: TGCGCCAGCAGCCAAGAGCGACTTACGAACACCGGGGAGCTGTTTTTT
CDR3aa: CASSQERLTNTGELFF
v_gene: TRBV4-1
d_gene: -
abundance: -
j_gene: TRBJ2-2

CDR3nt: TGTGCCAGCAGTTACTTAGGGGGCGAGCAGTACTTC
CDR3aa: CASSYLGGEQYF
v_gene: TRBV6-5
d_gene: -
abundance: -
j_gene: TRBJ2-7

CDR3nt: TGTGCCTGGAGTGTACGGCCCTTTGGTCTAGCGGGACCCTACGAGCAGTACTTC
CDR3aa: CAWSVRPFGLAGPYEQYF
v_gene: TRBV30
d_gene: TRBD2
abundance: -
j_gene: TRBJ2-7

CDR3nt: TGTGCCAGCAGCTTAGTTGATGAGGCTGAACGCTACGAGCAGTACTTC
CDR3aa: CASSLVDEAERYEQYF
v_gene: TRBV7-9
d_gene: -
abundance: -
j_gene: TRBJ2-7

CDR3nt: TGTGCCAGCAGCGGCCCCCGGGACACGGAGCAGGGGGATGAGCAGTTCTTC
CDR3aa: CASSGPRDTEQGDEQFF
v_gene: TRBV9
d_gene: TRBD1
abundance: -
j_gene: TRBJ2-1

CDR3nt: TGCAGTGCCAGACAGGCACCCCAGTTCTTC
CDR3aa: CSARQAPQFF
v_gene: TRBV20-1
d_gene: -
abundance: -
j_gene: TRBJ2-1

CDR3nt: TGTGCCAGCAGTGAATCACCAGGGTACACTGAAGCTTTCTTT
CDR3aa: CASSESPGYTEAFF
v_gene: TRBV2
d_gene: -
abundance: -
j_gene: TRBJ1-1

CDR3nt: TGTGCCAGCAGAGGACAGCGGATGAACACTGAAGCTTTCTTT
CDR3aa: CASRGQRMNTEAFF
v_gene: TRBV2
d_gene: -
abundance: -
j_gene: TRBJ1-1

CDR3nt: TGTGCCAGTAGTTGGGGGAGGGGTGGAGAGACCCAGTACTTC
CDR3aa: CASSWGRGGETQYF
v_gene: TRBV19
d_gene: TRBD2
abundance: -
j_gene: TRBJ2-5

CDR3nt: TGTGCCTCGCCAGCGAACACCGGGGAGCTGTTTTTT
CDR3aa: CASPANTGELFF
v_gene: TRBV30
d_gene: -
abundance: -
j_gene: TRBJ2-2

CDR3nt: TGTGCCAGCAGCTACCAGACAGGGTTGCAGGGCTACACCTTC
CDR3aa: CASSYQTGLQGYTF
v_gene: TRBV13
d_gene: TRBD1
abundance: -
j_gene: TRBJ1-2

CDR3nt: TGTGCCAGCAGCGTAGGACTAGCGGGGACTACCTACAATGAGCAGTTCTTC
CDR3aa: CASSVGLAGTTYNEQFF
v_gene: TRBV9
d_gene: TRBD2
abundance: -
j_gene: TRBJ2-1

CDR3nt: TGTGCCAGCAGCCCATCCTCTGGGGCCAACGTCCTGACTTTC
CDR3aa: CASSPSSGANVLTF
v_gene: TRBV6-4
d_gene: -
abundance: -
j_gene: TRBJ2-6

CDR3nt: TGTGCCAGCAGTTTCGGACAGGAGCAGTACTTC
CDR3aa: CASSFGQEQYF
v_gene: TRBV28
d_gene: TRBD1
abundance: -
j_gene: TRBJ2-4

CDR3nt: TGTGCCAGCGCCTCTTTCCTGGGCGGGGGGACGGAGACCCAGTACTTC
CDR3aa: CASASFLGGGTETQYF
v_gene: TRBV9
d_gene: TRBD2
abundance: -
j_gene: TRBJ2-5

CDR3nt: TGTGCCAGCAGCCCCAGGGGGTCTGGGGCCAACGTCCTGACTTTC
CDR3aa: CASSPRGSGANVLTF
v_gene: TRBV13
d_gene: TRBD1
abundance: -
j_gene: TRBJ2-6

CDR3nt: TGCGCCAGCAGCTTCTGGGGCTCAGACACTGAAGCTTTCTTT
CDR3aa: CASSFWGSDTEAFF
v_gene: TRBV5-1
d_gene: -
abundance: once
j_gene: TRBJ1-1

CDR3nt: TGCGCCAGCAGCCAAGGCCGGACGGAGGGAGTGGGATCCTACAATGAGCAGTTCTTC
CDR3aa: CASSQGRTEGVGSYNEQFF
v_gene: TRBV4-1
d_gene: -
abundance: -
j_gene: TRBJ2-1

CDR3nt: TGTGCCAGTAGTTGGACAGGCTGGAATGAGCAGTTCTTC
CDR3aa: CASSWTGWNEQFF
v_gene: TRBV19
d_gene: TRBD1
abundance: few
j_gene: TRBJ2-1

CDR3nt: TGTGCCAGCAGCCAAGATATGACAGGCACTGAAGCTTTCTTT
CDR3aa: CASSQDMTGTEAFF
v_gene: TRBV4-2
d_gene: -
abundance: -
j_gene: TRBJ1-1

CDR3nt: TGCGCCAGCAGCCCAAGACAGGGTTTGGGCACTGAAGCTTTCTTT
CDR3aa: CASSPRQGLGTEAFF
v_gene: TRBV4-1
d_gene: TRBD1
abundance: -
j_gene: TRBJ1-1

CDR3nt: TGCGCCAGCACGCCGGGACAGGGGGCGACTGAAGCTTTCTTT
CDR3aa: CASTPGQGATEAFF
v_gene: TRBV5-1
d_gene: TRBD1
abundance: -
j_gene: TRBJ1-1

CDR3nt: TGTGCCAGCAGTTTATCGGCGCAGACAGCGGGAGGCTACACCTTC
CDR3aa: CASSLSAQTAGGYTF
v_gene: TRBV27
d_gene: -
abundance: once
j_gene: TRBJ1-2

CDR3nt: TGCGCCAGCAGCTTCGCGGGCCGGAACACTGAAGCTTTCTTT
CDR3aa: CASSFAGRNTEAFF
v_gene: TRBV5-1
d_gene: -
abundance: -
j_gene: TRBJ1-1

CDR3nt: TGCGCCAGCAGCCAAGAGACTAGCTCCCCCAATGAGCAGTTCTTC
CDR3aa: CASSQETSSPNEQFF
v_gene: TRBV4-1
d_gene: TRBD2
abundance: -
j_gene: TRBJ2-1

CDR3nt: TGCAGCGTTGAACGTGGGGGCGGCTACGAGCAGTACTTC
CDR3aa: CSVERGGGYEQYF
v_gene: TRBV29-1
d_gene: -
abundance: -
j_gene: TRBJ2-7